This TCR beta chain is drawn from a study of shared clonotypes between healthy human individuals. Findings and limits, study-wide: Clonotypes which were not shared had lower generation probabilities than clonotypes that all four donors shared. Blood alone was sampled, and tissue repertoires likely differ. What naive subsets generally showed was a larger estimated richness than memory subsets showed.

The study enrolled healthy HIV-negative adults without recent acute infections or vaccinations as donors. As regards this clone: Its antigen is unidentified.

The assay was immunoSEQ multiplex PCR, and TCRdb's table has in-frame clones only and misses some. The sample includes under 1,900,000 clones, around 98.5% of them seen just once. J gave up 4 bases and V 6 bases, and 6 bases lay outside the gene matches. CDR3 length: 14 amino acids. In germline, CDR1 is MNHNY, CDR2 SVGAGI (reference sequence). The clonotype was recovered from a man aged 30 to 39 in good health. This chain links TRBV6-6 with TRBJ1-1; TRBD1 matches at 9 bases. Sequenced sample: naive CD4+ T cells sorted from blood. Stated subset: CD45RA+ positively selected. The CDR3 DNA follows: TGTGCCAGCAGGCAAACAGGGGGCGGCACTGAAGCTTTCTTT. Protein product: CASRQTGGGTEAFF.